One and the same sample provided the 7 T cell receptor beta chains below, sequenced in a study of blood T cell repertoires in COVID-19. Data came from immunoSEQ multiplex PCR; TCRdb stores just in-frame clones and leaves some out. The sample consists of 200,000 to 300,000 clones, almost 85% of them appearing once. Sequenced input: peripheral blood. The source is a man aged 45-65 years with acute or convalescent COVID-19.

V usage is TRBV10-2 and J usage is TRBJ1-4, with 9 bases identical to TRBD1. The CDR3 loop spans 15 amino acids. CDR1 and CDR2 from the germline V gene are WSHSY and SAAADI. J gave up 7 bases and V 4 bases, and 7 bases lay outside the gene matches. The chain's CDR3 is CASSVTGGKGEKLFF. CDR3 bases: TGCGCCAGCAGTGTGACAGGGGGAAAAGGTGAAAAACTGTTTTTT.

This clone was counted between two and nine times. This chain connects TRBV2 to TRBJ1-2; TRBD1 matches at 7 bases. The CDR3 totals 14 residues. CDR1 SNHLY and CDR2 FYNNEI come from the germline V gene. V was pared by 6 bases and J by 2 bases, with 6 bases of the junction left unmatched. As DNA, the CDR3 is TGTGCCAGCAGGGGGGACAGACTAAACTATGGCTACACCTTC. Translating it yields CASRGDRLNYGYTF.

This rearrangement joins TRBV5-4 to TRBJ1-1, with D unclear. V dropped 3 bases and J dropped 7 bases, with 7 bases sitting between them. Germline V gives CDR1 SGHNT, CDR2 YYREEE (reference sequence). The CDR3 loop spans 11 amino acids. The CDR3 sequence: CASSSSLEAFF. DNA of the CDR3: TGTGCCAGCAGCTCCTCCCTTGAAGCTTTCTTT. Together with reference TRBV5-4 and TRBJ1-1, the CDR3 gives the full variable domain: ETGVTQSPTHLIKTRGQQVTLRCSSQSGHNTVSWYQQALGQGPQFIFQYYREEENGRGNFPPRFSGLQFPNYSSELNVNALELDDSALYLCASSSSLEAFFGQGTRLTVV.

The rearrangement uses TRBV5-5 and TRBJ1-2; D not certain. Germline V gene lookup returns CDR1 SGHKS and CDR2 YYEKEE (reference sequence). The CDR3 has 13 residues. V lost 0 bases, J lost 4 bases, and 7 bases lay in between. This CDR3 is CASSLEAVYGYTF. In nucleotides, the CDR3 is TGTGCCAGCAGCTTGGAGGCGGTCTATGGCTACACCTTC.

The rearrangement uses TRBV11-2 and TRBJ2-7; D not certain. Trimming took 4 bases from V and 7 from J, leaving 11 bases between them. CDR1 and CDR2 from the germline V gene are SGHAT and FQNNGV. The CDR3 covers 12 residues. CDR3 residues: CASSSSRREQYF. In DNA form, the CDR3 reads TGTGCCAGCAGCTCCTCCCGGCGGGAGCAGTACTTC.

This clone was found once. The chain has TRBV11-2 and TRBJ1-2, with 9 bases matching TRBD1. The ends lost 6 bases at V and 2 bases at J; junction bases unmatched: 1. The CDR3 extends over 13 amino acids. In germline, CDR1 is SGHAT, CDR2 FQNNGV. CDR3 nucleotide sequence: TGTGCCAGCAGACAGGGGGCGAACTATGGCTACACCTTC. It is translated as CASRQGANYGYTF.

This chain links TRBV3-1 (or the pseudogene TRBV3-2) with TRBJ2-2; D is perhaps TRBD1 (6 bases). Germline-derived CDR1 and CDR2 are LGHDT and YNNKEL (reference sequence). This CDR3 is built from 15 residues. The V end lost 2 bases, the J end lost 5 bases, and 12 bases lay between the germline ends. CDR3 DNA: TGTGCCAGCAGCCAAAGGGGGAGCGCTACCGGGGAGCTGTTTTTT. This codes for CASSQRGSATGELFF.